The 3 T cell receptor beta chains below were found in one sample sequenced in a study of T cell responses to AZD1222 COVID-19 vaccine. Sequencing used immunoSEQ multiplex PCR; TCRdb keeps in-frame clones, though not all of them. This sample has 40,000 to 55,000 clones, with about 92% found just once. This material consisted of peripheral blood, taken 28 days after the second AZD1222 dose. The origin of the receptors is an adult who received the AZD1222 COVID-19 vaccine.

This chain's CDR3 is CASRPGQGMADTQYF. Here the CDR3 DNA reads TGTGCCAGCAGGCCGGGACAGGGGATGGCAGATACGCAGTATTTT. The J gene is TRBJ2-3, the V gene TRBV6-5; 10 bases align to TRBD1. There are 15 residues in the CDR3. Trimming cost V 6 bases and J 4 bases; bases outside gene matches: 7. Germline V gene lookup returns CDR1 MNHEY and CDR2 SVGAGI.

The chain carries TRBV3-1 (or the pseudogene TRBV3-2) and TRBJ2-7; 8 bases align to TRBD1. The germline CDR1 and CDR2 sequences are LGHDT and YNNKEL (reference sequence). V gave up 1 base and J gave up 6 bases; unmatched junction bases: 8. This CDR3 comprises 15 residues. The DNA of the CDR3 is TGTGCCAGCAGCCAAGTGGCGACAGGGGTTGGCGAGCAGTACTTC. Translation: CASSQVATGVGEQYF.

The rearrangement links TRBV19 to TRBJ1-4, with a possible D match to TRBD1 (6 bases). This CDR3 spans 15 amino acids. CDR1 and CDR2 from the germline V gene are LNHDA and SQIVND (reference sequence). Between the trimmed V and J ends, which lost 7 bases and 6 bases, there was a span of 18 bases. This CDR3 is CASTRLGAEDEKLFF. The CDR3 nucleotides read TGTGCCAGTACCCGGTTGGGGGCGGAAGATGAAAAACTGTTTTTT.